The entry that follows covers one TCR beta chain sequence. The junction had 10 bases not matched to a gene; V was cut back by 4 bases and J by 4 bases. Germline V lookup: CDR1 DFQATT, CDR2 SNEGSKA (reference sequence). This CDR3 spans 16 amino acids. Using a J-beta primer mix together with a sample-barcoded 5' primer, a second PCR was run for about 7 to 12 cycles. MiXCR, applied by TCRdb to the 5' RACE reads, yields one record per CDR3 protein. Among under 2,000,000 distinct CDR3 sequences listed, just under 50% were seen once. The data belong to a study of blood T cells in healthy people across ages.

This chain uses TRBV20-1 with TRBJ2-1, with 10 bases matching TRBD2. The receptor was derived from a woman aged 40 to 50 in good health. Input material: blood. Here the CDR3 reads CSAKPTGTSAYNEQFF. For the CDR3, the DNA is TGCAGTGCTAAGCCTACCGGGACTAGCGCTTACAATGAGCAGTTCTTC.